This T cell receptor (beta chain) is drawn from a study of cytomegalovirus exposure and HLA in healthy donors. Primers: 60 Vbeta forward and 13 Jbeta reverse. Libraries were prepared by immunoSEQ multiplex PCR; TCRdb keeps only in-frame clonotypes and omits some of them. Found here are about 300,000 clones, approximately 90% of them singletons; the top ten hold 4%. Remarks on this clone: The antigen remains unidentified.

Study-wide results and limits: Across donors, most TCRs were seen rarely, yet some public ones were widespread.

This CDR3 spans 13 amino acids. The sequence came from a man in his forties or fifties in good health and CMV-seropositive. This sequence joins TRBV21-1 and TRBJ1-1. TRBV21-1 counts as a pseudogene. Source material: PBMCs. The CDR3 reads CASCPWAGTEAFF. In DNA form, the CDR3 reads TGTGCCAGCTGCCCCTGGGCGGGAACTGAAGCTTTCTTT.